The table lists the clone carrying this TCR beta chain with a few counts. Its specificity is not known. These data come from a study of T-cell memory formation after mild COVID-19. On the study more broadly: Largely, the TCR clusters proved donor specific.

TCRdb redid the calling of the 5' RACE reads with MiXCR, one entry per CDR3 protein. This sample has more than 300,000 distinct CDR3 sequences; around a fifth occur once, and the top ten carry roughly 23%. General study findings and limits: The study found contracting CD4+ clones mainly in CM and EM and contracting CD8+ clones in EMRA. Some SARS-CoV-2-responding clones were already detected in memory before infection.

The sample consisted of PBMCs or a T cell subset sorted from them (not recorded which). The sequence came from a young man who had mild COVID-19 (a few samples of this study predate the infection). Cell type and time point are not known.

Here the CDR3 reads CAISESVSQGMVAGYTF. Here the CDR3 DNA reads TGTGCCATCAGTGAGTCGGTATCACAGGGAATGGTCGCAGGCTACACCTTC. The chain carries TRBV10-3 and TRBJ1-2, with a possible D match to TRBD1 (6 bases). This CDR3 contains 17 residues. CDR1 is ENHRY, CDR2 SYGVKD, per germline. V was clipped by 0 bases and J by 8 bases, with 22 bases between them.